The clone carrying this T cell receptor (beta chain) was seen many times. The antigen remains unidentified. The CDR3 runs 15 residues. The germline gives CDR1 SGHAT, CDR2 FQNNGV. V lost 0 bases, J lost 7 bases, and 2 bases stayed unmatched. The sample belongs to a study of T-cell reconstitution after alpha-beta-depleted transplantation in children. Regarding the study as a whole: The high TCRbeta diversity at day 60 in some patients came from surviving recipient T cells and thymic progenitors. In patients about two months after transplant, alpha-beta T cells reportedly arose from several hundred expanded graft clones. One year post-transplant, T-cell counts and diversity were largely derived from T cells produced anew.

TCRbeta library preparation incorporated unique molecular identifiers. In TCRdb, the PCR reads were re-called with MiXCR into one record per CDR3 protein. Of some 180,000 distinct CDR3 sequences listed, approximately 6.9% are singletons. The clonotype originates from a boy younger than 10 with acute lymphoblastic leukemia, due to receive a stem cell transplant. The chain combines TRBV11-2 with TRBJ1-6, with 8 bases fitting TRBD1. This specimen consisted of PBMCs, obtained before TCRalphabeta/CD19-depleted stem cell transplant. The CDR3 nucleotides read TGTGCCAGCAGCTTAGAGGGACAGGACAATTCACCCCTCCACTTT. Amino acid sequence: CASSLEGQDNSPLHF.